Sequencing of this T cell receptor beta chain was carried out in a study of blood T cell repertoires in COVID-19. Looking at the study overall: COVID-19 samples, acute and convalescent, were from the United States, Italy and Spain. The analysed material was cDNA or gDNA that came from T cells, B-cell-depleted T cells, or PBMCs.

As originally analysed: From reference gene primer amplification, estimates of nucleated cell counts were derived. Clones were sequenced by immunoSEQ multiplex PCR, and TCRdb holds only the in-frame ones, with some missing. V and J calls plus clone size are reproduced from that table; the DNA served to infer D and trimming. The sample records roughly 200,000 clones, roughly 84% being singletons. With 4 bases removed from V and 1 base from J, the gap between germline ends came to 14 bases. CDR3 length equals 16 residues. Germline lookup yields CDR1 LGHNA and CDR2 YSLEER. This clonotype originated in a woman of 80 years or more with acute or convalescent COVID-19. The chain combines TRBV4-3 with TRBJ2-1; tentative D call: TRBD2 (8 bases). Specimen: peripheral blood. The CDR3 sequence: CASSRGGGRSYNEQFF. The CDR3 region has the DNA TGCGCCAGCAGCCGAGGGGGCGGGAGGTCCTACAATGAGCAGTTCTTC.